What follows are 9 T cell receptor beta chains derived from one specimen sequenced in a study of cytomegalovirus exposure and HLA in healthy donors. Sequencing was performed with immunoSEQ multiplex PCR; in TCRdb, only in-frame clones are kept and a portion is missing. The sample has approximately 180,000 clones; roughly nine tenths are singletons. Specimen: PBMCs. The origin of the receptors is a young man in good health and CMV-seropositive.

The chain joins TRBV10-2 to TRBJ2-5; 11 positions agree with TRBD2. Trimming cost V 6 bases and J 1 base; bases outside gene matches: 7. The CDR3 spans 16 residues. Per the germline V gene, CDR1 is WSHSY and CDR2 is SAAADI. CDR3 region: CASRDLSGRAQETQYF. The CDR3 DNA sequence: TGCGCCAGCAGGGACCTTAGCGGGAGGGCCCAAGAGACCCAGTACTTC.

This clone was picked up a small number of times. This chain joins TRBV7-9 and TRBJ2-5; D is perhaps TRBD1 (5 bases). V was pared by 2 bases and J by 5 bases, with 12 bases between. CDR1 and CDR2 (germline): SEHNR, FQNEAQ (reference sequence). This CDR3 is built from 14 residues. The CDR3 DNA follows: TGTGCCAGCAGCTTACCCGGCAGGGTGGAGACCCAGTACTTC. It yields the protein CASSLPGRVETQYF.

The J gene is TRBJ1-3, the V gene TRBV4-3, with TRBD1 as a possible D gene (6 bases). Trimming pared 0 bases from V and 4 bases from J, leaving 13 bases between. Germline lookup yields CDR1 LGHNA and CDR2 YSLEER. The CDR3 loop spans 16 amino acids. CDR3 in DNA: TGCGCCAGCAGCCAAGATCCAGGGGACGGGGGAAACACCATATATTTT. Translating gives CASSQDPGDGGNTIYF.

The chain links TRBV6-6 to TRBJ2-5, with 10 bases aligning to TRBD1. The CDR3 has 15 amino acids. The V gene end was trimmed by 4 bases and the J gene end by 4 bases; junction bases not matched to a gene: 6. The germline gives CDR1 MNHNY, CDR2 SVGAGI (reference sequence). CDR3 region: CASSLGQGKGETQYF. The CDR3 DNA reads as TGTGCCAGCAGTTTGGGACAGGGGAAGGGAGAGACCCAGTACTTC.

J is TRBJ2-3 and V is TRBV19; a weak D match, TRBD1 (5 bases). CDR3 length: 14 residues. CDR1 and CDR2 from the germline V gene are LNHDA and SQIVND (reference sequence). V gave up 3 bases and J gave up 4 bases, with 11 bases separating them. As DNA, the CDR3 is TGTGCCAGTAGTATGGGAAGACAGTCAGATACGCAGTATTTT. Protein: CASSMGRQSDTQYF.

The chain uses TRBV9 and TRBJ2-7; D possibly corresponds to TRBD1 (5 bases). The CDR3 covers 13 residues. Germline lookup yields CDR1 SGDLS and CDR2 YYNGEE. The V end was cut by 1 base, the J end by 7 bases, with 12 bases between. The CDR3: CASSVRGLGEQYF. CDR3 DNA: TGTGCCAGCAGCGTAAGGGGTTTGGGGGAGCAGTACTTC.

This clone was detected once. The V call is TRBV5-1, the J call TRBJ2-7; D is perhaps TRBD2 (7 bases). The CDR3 sequence is 14 residues long. Germline-derived CDR1 and CDR2 are SGHRS and YFSETQ. Trimming took 1 base from V and 6 from J, leaving 14 bases between them. CDR3 bases: TGCGCCAGCAGCTTGACCAGGGGAGGGCGCGAGCAGTACTTC. Its translation is CASSLTRGGREQYF.

In the case of this clone: A junction boundary mismatches the germline segment, possibly from a read error. V usage is TRBV7-7 and J usage is TRBJ2-1, with a possible D match to TRBD2 (6 bases). This CDR3 has 13 residues. The germline V gene has CDR1 SSHAT and CDR2 FNYEAQ (reference sequence). The CDR3 sequence is CASSLARRGEQFF. CDR3 DNA sequence: TGTGCTAGCAGCTTAGCGAGGAGGGGTGAGCAGTTCTTC.

This clone was counted a single time. The CDR3 DNA is TGTGCCAGCAGCTTAGGGGATCCGGGGAGGGGCTACACCTTC. Its protein product is CASSLGDPGRGYTF. The chain couples TRBV5-6 to TRBJ1-2; a weak D match, TRBD1 (5 bases). CDR1 is SGHDT, CDR2 YYEEEE, per germline. The CDR3 loop spans 14 amino acids. V shed 2 bases and J shed 8 bases, with 16 bases lying between them.